A single sample is the source of the 14 T cell receptor beta chains below, sequenced in a study of blood T cell repertoires in COVID-19. Assay used: immunoSEQ multiplex PCR; TCRdb lists only in-frame clones, some missing. The sample yields 97,000 or so clones, around nine tenths seen once. The sample was peripheral blood. The receptors derive from a man aged 50 to 60 with active COVID-19.

Concerning this clone: The germline gene is not matched at one end of the junction; a read error may be the cause. The chain links TRBV3-1 (or the pseudogene TRBV3-2) to TRBJ1-4; D remains unclear. The CDR3 has 12 residues. Germline values: CDR1 LGHDT, CDR2 YNNKEL (reference sequence). CDR3 loop: CASSQAGEKLFF. In DNA, the CDR3 is TGTGCCAGCAGTCAAGCGGGTGAAAAACTGTTTTTT.

This chain links TRBV6-1 with TRBJ1-5, with TRBD1 as a possible D gene (6 bases). The CDR3 totals 15 residues. The germline gives CDR1 MNHNS, CDR2 SASEGT. Between the trimmed V and J ends, which lost 3 bases and 11 bases, there was a span of 20 bases. Here the CDR3 reads CASSDGQSQINTQHF. The CDR3 DNA reads as TGTGCCAGCAGTGATGGACAGTCCCAAATCAATACCCAGCATTTT.

This chain connects TRBV9 to TRBJ2-1; 15 nucleotides match TRBD2. V lost 2 bases, J lost 7 bases, and 1 base stayed unmatched. This CDR3 has 15 residues. In germline, CDR1 is SGDLS, CDR2 YYNGEE. The CDR3 DNA follows: TGTGCCAGCAGCGTCGGACTAGCGGGGGGGAATGAGCAGTTCTTC. It codes for CASSVGLAGGNEQFF.

V and J are TRBV20-1 and TRBJ2-3; 8 positions agree with TRBD2. Germline V gene data show CDR1 as DFQATT and CDR2 as SNEGSKA (reference sequence). The CDR3 covers 14 residues. Unmatched junction bases numbered 6, after V lost 3 bases and J lost 4 bases. The CDR3 DNA follows: TGCAGTGCTAGTGGGACTAGTGGGGCAGATACGCAGTATTTT. The encoded protein is CSASGTSGADTQYF.

The chain combines TRBV11-2 with TRBJ1-1, with D perhaps TRBD1 (6 bases). The CDR3 consists of 14 residues. Germline V gene data show CDR1 as SGHAT and CDR2 as FQNNGV. Trimming stripped 1 base from V and 6 bases from J, with 12 bases between. The CDR3 DNA follows: TGTGCCAGCAGCTTAGGAACAGGGTTATCTGAAGCTTTCTTT. This gives the protein CASSLGTGLSEAFF.

This chain uses TRBV7-6 with TRBJ2-2, with TRBD2 identical over 7 bases. Per the germline V gene, CDR1 is SGHVS and CDR2 is FNYEAQ. This CDR3 has 16 amino acids. V was pared by 5 bases and J by 0 bases, with 6 bases of the junction left unmatched. Here the CDR3 reads CASSQSSGSNTGELFF. The CDR3, as DNA: TGTGCCAGCAGCCAGTCTAGCGGATCGAACACCGGGGAGCTGTTTTTT.

The chain carries TRBV11-2 and TRBJ2-1; D may be TRBD1 (6 bases). The CDR3 length is 16 residues. Germline V lookup: CDR1 SGHAT, CDR2 FQNNGV. V was shortened by 0 bases and J by 10 bases, with 19 bases between the two germline ends. CDR3 DNA sequence: TGTGCCAGCAGCTTAGAGTTAGTGGGGGCCGGGGTCGAGCAGTTCTTC. Translation: CASSLELVGAGVEQFF.

V and J are TRBV6-6 and TRBJ1-2, with 8 positions matching TRBD1. The germline CDR1 and CDR2 sequences are MNHNY and SVGAGI (reference sequence). Trimming cost V 7 bases and J 4 bases; bases outside gene matches: 14. The CDR3 is 16 residues long. The CDR3 sequence is CASTSNVRGQVYGYTF. CDR3 bases: TGTGCCAGCACCTCAAATGTCAGGGGGCAAGTCTATGGCTACACCTTC.

The V call is TRBV14, the J call TRBJ1-2, with D tentatively TRBD1 (6 bases). V lost 0 bases and J lost 8, with 19 bases in between. This CDR3 is 16 amino acids long. Germline loops: CDR1 SGHDN, CDR2 FVKESK. The CDR3 region has the DNA TGTGCCAGCAGCCAAGAGGTCGGCAGGGGCAGGCGAGGCTACACCTTC. It translates to CASSQEVGRGRRGYTF.

The chain is built from TRBV19 and TRBJ1-2, with TRBD1 matching over 9 bases. The CDR3 loop spans 12 amino acids. Trimming removed 6 bases from V and 5 bases from J; junction bases left unmatched: 1. CDR1 and CDR2 from the germline V gene are LNHDA and SQIVND (reference sequence). CDR3 loop: CASRTGGYGYTF. Written as DNA, the CDR3 is TGTGCCAGTAGGACAGGGGGATATGGCTACACCTTC.

This clone was detected only once. V and J are TRBV6-5 and TRBJ1-2; D uncertain. The CDR3 runs to 14 residues. V dropped 7 bases and J dropped 1 base, with 13 bases sitting between them. From germline, CDR1 is MNHEY and CDR2 SVGAGI. The chain's CDR3 is CASKPSVSNYGYTF. In nucleotides, the CDR3 is TGTGCCAGCAAGCCGTCCGTGAGTAACTATGGCTACACCTTC.

This clone has only one observation. The J gene is TRBJ1-1, the V gene TRBV19; the D gene is possibly TRBD1 (6 bases). The ends were cut back, 3 bases at V and 4 bases at J, with 18 bases in the middle. The germline V gene encodes CDR1 LNHDA and CDR2 SQIVND (reference sequence). This CDR3 is 16 amino acids long. CDR3 amino acids: CASSMATYRVLTEAFF. Written as DNA, the CDR3 is TGTGCCAGTAGTATGGCTACCTACAGGGTTCTCACTGAAGCTTTCTTT.

In its sample, this clone was seen a few times. The chain couples TRBV2 to TRBJ2-7; perhaps TRBD2 as D (5 bases). This CDR3 comprises 13 residues. Germline CDR1 and CDR2: SNHLY and FYNNEI. V was shortened by 4 bases and J by 7 bases, with 14 bases between the two germline ends. CDR3 in DNA: TGTGCCAGCAGTGCGTCGACCCGGGGTGAGCAGTACTTC. It yields the protein CASSASTRGEQYF.

As concerns this clone: The junction does not match germline at one end; this may be a read error. The CDR3 here is CASSYSSVGGRWVF. Written as DNA, the CDR3 is TGTGCCAGCAGTTACTCGAGTGTAGGGGGCAGGTGGGTTTTT. The V call is TRBV6-5, the J call TRBJ2-3; 7 nucleotides line up with TRBD1. This CDR3 has 14 amino acids. Germline V gene lookup returns CDR1 MNHEY and CDR2 SVGAGI.